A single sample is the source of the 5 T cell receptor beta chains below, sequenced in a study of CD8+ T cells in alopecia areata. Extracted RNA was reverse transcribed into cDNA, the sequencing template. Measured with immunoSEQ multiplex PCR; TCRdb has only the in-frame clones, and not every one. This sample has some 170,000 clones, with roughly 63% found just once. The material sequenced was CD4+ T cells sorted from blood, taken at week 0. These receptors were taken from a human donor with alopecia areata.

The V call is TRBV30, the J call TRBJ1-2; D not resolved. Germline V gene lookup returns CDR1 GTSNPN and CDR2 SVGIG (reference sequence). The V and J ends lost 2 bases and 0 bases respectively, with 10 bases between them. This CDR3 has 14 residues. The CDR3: CAWSRTTTNYGYTF. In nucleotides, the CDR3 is TGTGCCTGGAGTAGGACGACTACTAACTATGGCTACACCTTC.

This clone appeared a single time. DNA for the CDR3: TGTGCCAGCAGCTTAGACTATATCACAGATACGCAGTATTTT. Encoded protein: CASSLDYITDTQYF. The genes are TRBV7-2 and TRBJ2-3; D not resolved. The CDR3 is 14 residues long. Deletions cut 1 base from V and 2 bases from J, with 7 bases between. Looked up from germline, CDR1 is SGHTA and CDR2 is FQGNSA.

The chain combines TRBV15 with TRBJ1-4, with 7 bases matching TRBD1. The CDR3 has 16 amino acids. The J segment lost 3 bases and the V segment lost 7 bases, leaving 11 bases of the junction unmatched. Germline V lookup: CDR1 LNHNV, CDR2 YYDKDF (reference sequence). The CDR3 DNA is TGTGCCACCACCCACGACAGGGCCCAGGCTAATGAAAAACTGTTTTTT. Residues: CATTHDRAQANEKLFF.

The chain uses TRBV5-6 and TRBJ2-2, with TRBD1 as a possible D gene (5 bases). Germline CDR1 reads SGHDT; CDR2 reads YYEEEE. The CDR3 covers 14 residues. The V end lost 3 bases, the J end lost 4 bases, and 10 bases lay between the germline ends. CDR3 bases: TGTGCCAGCAGCTACCTGACAGTCACCGGGGAGCTGTTTTTT. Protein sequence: CASSYLTVTGELFF.

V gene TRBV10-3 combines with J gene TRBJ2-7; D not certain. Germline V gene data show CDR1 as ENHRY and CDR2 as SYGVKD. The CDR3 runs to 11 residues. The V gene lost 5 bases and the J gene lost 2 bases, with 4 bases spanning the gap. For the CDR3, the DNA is TGTGCCATCAGTCCTGCCTACGAGCAGTACTTC. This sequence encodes CAISPAYEQYF.